Described below is a single T cell receptor (beta chain) sequence and its context. Donors in Cohort 3 counted as recovered after two negative PCRs, clearance, or symptom resolution. This sample stems from a study of blood T cell repertoires in COVID-19. The CDR3 loop spans 15 amino acids. Per the germline V gene, CDR1 is SGHNT and CDR2 is YENEEA. V lost 3 bases and J 1 base, leaving 11 bases between the germline ends. The repertoire was sequenced with immunoSEQ multiplex PCR; TCRdb's copy has only in-frame clones and lacks some. Of 150,000 to 200,000 clones listed, around 80% are singletons. The sequenced sample was PBMCs or T cells enriched from blood (not recorded which). The rearrangement joins TRBV11-3 to TRBJ2-3; possible D gene TRBD1, 5 bases. The sequence was obtained from a man aged 40-49 years who had recovered from COVID-19. DNA for the CDR3: TGTGCCAGCAGCTTTAAGGGGATGCGCACAGATACGCAGTATTTT. This encodes CASSFKGMRTDTQYF.